These 14 T cell receptor beta chains came from one sample sequenced in a study of T cell responses to AZD1222 COVID-19 vaccine. Assay: immunoSEQ multiplex PCR; the TCRdb copy retains only in-frame clones and omits some. The sample lists roughly 130,000 clones, roughly 92% occurring once. Sequenced material: peripheral blood, taken 28 days after the second AZD1222 dose. All receptors derive from an adult who received the AZD1222 COVID-19 vaccine.

The genes are TRBV10-1 and TRBJ1-1; no clear D. V lost 7 bases and J lost 0, with 18 bases in between. Germline assignment: CDR1 WNHNN and CDR2 SYGVQD (reference sequence). The CDR3 covers 16 residues. The CDR3 here is CASMASHPTMNTEAFF. CDR3 bases: TGCGCCAGCATGGCGTCCCATCCCACCATGAACACTGAAGCTTTCTTT.

The chain uses TRBV7-2 and TRBJ1-1; D ambiguous. The germline V gene has CDR1 SGHTA and CDR2 FQGNSA. The CDR3 runs to 15 residues. V dropped 1 base and J dropped 6 bases, with 15 bases sitting between them. CDR3 amino acids: CASSLVKAGRSEAFF. In DNA, the CDR3 is TGTGCCAGCAGCTTAGTGAAGGCTGGACGCTCTGAAGCTTTCTTT. Full variable domain (outside the CDR3, taken from reference TRBV7-2 and TRBJ1-1): GAGVSQSPSNKVTEKGKDVELRCDPISGHTALYWYRQSLGQGLEFLIYFQGNSAPDKSGLPSDRFSAERTGGSVSTLTIQRTQQEDSAVYLCASSLVKAGRSEAFFGQGTRLTVV.

This sequence joins TRBV6-5 and TRBJ1-1; tentative D call: TRBD1 (5 bases). The length of the CDR3 is 13 residues. V was shortened by 8 bases and J by 1 base, with 11 bases between the two germline ends. CDR1 and CDR2 (germline): MNHEY, SVGAGI. As DNA, the CDR3 is TGTGCCAGCTATAGAGACAGGAACACTGAAGCTTTCTTT. As protein: CASYRDRNTEAFF.

The rearrangement uses TRBV2 and TRBJ2-3, with D unclear. Looked up from germline, CDR1 is SNHLY and CDR2 is FYNNEI. The CDR3 spans 14 residues. V lost 1 base and J 1 base, leaving 6 bases between the germline ends. CDR3 amino acids: CASSEDTGTDTQYF. Written as DNA, the CDR3 is TGTGCCAGCAGTGAAGATACGGGCACAGATACGCAGTATTTT.

The rearrangement links TRBV7-9 to TRBJ1-6, with D hard to call. Trimming left V 1 base short and J 7 bases short, with 8 bases between. Germline V gene data show CDR1 as SEHNR and CDR2 as FQNEAQ (reference sequence). The CDR3 length is 14 residues. As DNA, the CDR3 is TGTGCCAGCAGCTTAGGGGGAGTCAATTCACCCCTCCACTTT. Its protein is CASSLGGVNSPLHF.

The genes are TRBV18 and TRBJ2-7; 9 positions match TRBD2. The CDR3 has 15 residues. Unmatched junction bases numbered 7, after V lost 4 bases and J lost 3 bases. Germline CDR1 KGHSH, CDR2 LQKENI. CDR3 loop: CASSRSGSMDYEQYF. The CDR3 nucleotides are TGTGCCAGCTCACGTAGCGGGAGCATGGACTACGAGCAGTACTTC.

The chain has TRBV18 and TRBJ1-1; D unclear. The CDR3 loop spans 13 amino acids. CDR1 is KGHSH, CDR2 LQKENI, per germline. Deletions cut 2 bases from V and 1 base from J, with 5 bases between. The CDR3 sequence: CASSPNPNTEAFF. The CDR3, as DNA: TGTGCCAGCTCACCAAACCCGAACACTGAAGCTTTCTTT.

The V call is TRBV5-5, the J call TRBJ2-7, with 7 bases identical to TRBD1. The junction had 9 bases not matched to a gene; V was cut back by 4 bases and J by 5 bases. The CDR3 consists of 14 residues. Germline loops: CDR1 SGHKS, CDR2 YYEKEE (reference sequence). The CDR3: CASSAPGQRHEQYF. The CDR3, as DNA: TGTGCCAGCAGCGCGCCGGGACAGAGGCACGAGCAGTACTTC.

V usage is TRBV6-5 and J usage is TRBJ1-5; 8 bases agree with TRBD1. Germline V gene sequence: CDR1 MNHEY, CDR2 SVGAGI. The ends lost 5 bases at V and 7 bases at J; junction bases unmatched: 10. The CDR3 runs 15 residues. This chain's CDR3 is CASSTIWTGTQPQHF. Written as DNA, the CDR3 is TGTGCCAGCAGTACAATATGGACAGGGACCCAGCCCCAGCATTTT.

The chain combines TRBV7-3 with TRBJ1-2, with D uncertain. The CDR3 is 14 amino acids. The germline V gene encodes CDR1 SGHTA and CDR2 FQGTGA. Trimming took off 2 bases at V and 7 bases at J, with 14 bases between the two ends. The CDR3 here is CASSLDRLGLGYTF. DNA for the CDR3: TGTGCCAGCAGCTTAGATCGCCTGGGCCTTGGCTACACCTTC.

In its sample, this clone was seen a few times. The chain is built from TRBV18 and TRBJ2-1, with D maybe TRBD1 (5 bases). The V end was cut by 3 bases, the J end by 3 bases, with 24 bases between. Germline assignment: CDR1 KGHSH and CDR2 LQKENI. The CDR3 has 19 residues. The CDR3 bases are TGTGCCAGCTCACCGAGACAAATTGACAGTAGACCCTTCTACAATGAGCAGTTCTTC. Translation: CASSPRQIDSRPFYNEQFF.

The chain links TRBV11-2 to TRBJ2-7; D is perhaps TRBD2 (5 bases). Trimming left V 3 bases short and J 7 bases short, with 10 bases between. Germline V gives CDR1 SGHAT, CDR2 FQNNGV. The CDR3 contains 12 residues. CDR3 sequence: CASSFLTGEQYF. The CDR3 DNA follows: TGTGCCAGCAGCTTTCTGACGGGAGAGCAGTACTTC.

The V gene is TRBV6-4, the J gene TRBJ1-1, with TRBD1 identical over 10 bases. The CDR3 totals 15 residues. The V gene's germline CDR1 is MRHNA and CDR2 SNTAGT. V trimming: 3 bases; J trimming: 12 bases; junction bases outside the gene matches: 13. The CDR3 sequence: CASSESEDRGSKPFF. CDR3 in DNA: TGTGCCAGCAGTGAAAGCGAGGACAGGGGGTCCAAGCCTTTCTTT.

This clone has just one count. The gene calls are TRBV4-3 and TRBJ1-2; TRBD1 aligns across 9 bases. After removal of 6 bases from V and 7 bases from J, the junction contained 9 bases not matched to a gene. There are 14 residues in the CDR3. CDR1 is LGHNA and CDR2 is YSLEER in the germline V gene. This CDR3 reads CASSHGTGTGGYTF. The CDR3 DNA reads as TGCGCCAGCAGTCATGGGACAGGGACGGGTGGCTACACCTTC.